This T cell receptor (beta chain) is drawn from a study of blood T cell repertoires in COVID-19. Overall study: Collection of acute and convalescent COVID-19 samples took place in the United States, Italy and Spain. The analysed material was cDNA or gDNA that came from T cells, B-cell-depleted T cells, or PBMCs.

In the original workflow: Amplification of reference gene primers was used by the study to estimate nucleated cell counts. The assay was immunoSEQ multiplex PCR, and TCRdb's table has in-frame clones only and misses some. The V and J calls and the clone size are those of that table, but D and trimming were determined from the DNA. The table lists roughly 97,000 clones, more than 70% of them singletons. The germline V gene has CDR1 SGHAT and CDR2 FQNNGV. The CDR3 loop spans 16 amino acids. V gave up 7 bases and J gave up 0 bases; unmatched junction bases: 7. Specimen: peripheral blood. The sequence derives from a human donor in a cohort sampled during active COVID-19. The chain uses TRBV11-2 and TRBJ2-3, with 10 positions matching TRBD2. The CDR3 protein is CASTPLAGVSTDTQYF. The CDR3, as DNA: TGTGCCAGCACCCCCCTAGCGGGGGTTAGCACAGATACGCAGTATTTT.